These 26 T cell receptor beta chains share one sample of origin, sequenced in a study of Graves' ophthalmopathy and Graves' hyperthyroidism. From RNA, the CDR3 regions of TCR beta chains were amplified and sequenced. Investigators did first-round RT-PCR with HTBI primers, then second-round multiplex PCR. TCRdb processed the multiplex PCR reads anew with MiXCR; each CDR3 protein has one entry. The profile covers about 220,000 distinct CDR3 sequences, with about 22% appearing a single time and roughly 45% taken by the ten largest. The source material was peripheral blood. Receptor source: a woman in her forties or fifties with Graves' ophthalmopathy.

This clonotype has a count of ten or more. The genes are TRBV20-1 and TRBJ1-1; no clear D gene. The CDR3 length is 13 residues. Per germline, CDR1 DFQATT and CDR2 SNEGSKA (reference sequence). The V end was cut by 4 bases, the J end by 1 base, with 10 bases between. The CDR3 nucleotides are TGCAGTGCTATGGAGGATCCGAACACTGAAGCTTTCTTT. It translates to CSAMEDPNTEAFF.

In its sample, this clonotype was seen many times. The rearrangement uses TRBV29-1 and TRBJ1-2, with a possible D match to TRBD1 (5 bases). V lost 3 bases, J lost 8 bases, and 7 bases lay in between. This CDR3 is built from 10 residues. Germline loops: CDR1 SQVTM, CDR2 ANQGSEA. The CDR3 DNA reads TGCAGCGTTGATGGGGCGGGCTACACCTTC. It encodes CSVDGAGYTF.

This clonotype was observed many times. V gene TRBV6-5 combines with J gene TRBJ1-1; 7 bases fit TRBD1. After removal of 7 bases from V and 4 bases from J, the junction contained 6 bases not matched to a gene. This CDR3 contains 13 residues. Germline CDR1 is MNHEY and CDR2 is SVGAGI. For the CDR3, the DNA is TGTGCCAGCAAGACAGGGTCGGTCACTGAAGCTTTCTTT. Translated, it gives CASKTGSVTEAFF.

This clonotype was seen many times. V is TRBV9 and J is TRBJ1-6; D unresolved. Trimming took 4 bases from V and 6 from J, leaving 14 bases between them. The CDR3 extends over 15 amino acids. CDR1 and CDR2 (germline): SGDLS, YYNGEE. CDR3 sequence reads: CASSKDWRPNSPLHF. The DNA for the CDR3 is TGTGCCAGCAGCAAAGACTGGAGGCCTAATTCACCCCTCCACTTT.

This clonotype was counted ten times or more. The chain combines TRBV15 with TRBJ2-7, with D perhaps TRBD1 (6 bases). V was cut by 4 bases and J by 6 bases, with 13 bases left in between. Germline-derived CDR1 and CDR2 are LNHNV and YYDKDF (reference sequence). The CDR3 has 13 residues. In DNA, the CDR3 is TGTGCCACCAGCACGGTTACAGGGTCCGAGCAGTACTTC. This encodes CATSTVTGSEQYF.

This clonotype was found many times. One end of the junction does not line up with germline, which may come from a read error. The chain employs TRBV12-3 or TRBV12-4 and TRBJ1-2, with 7 bases matching TRBD1. The CDR3 sequence is 15 residues long. The CDR3 protein is CASSHWDRESYGCTF. The DNA for the CDR3 is TGTGCCAGCAGTCATTGGGACAGAGAGTCATATGGCTGCACCTTC.

CDR3 sequence reads: CATSDARDLQETQYF. CDR3 bases: TGTGCCACCAGTGATGCCAGGGACCTCCAAGAGACCCAGTACTTC. J is TRBJ2-5 and V is TRBV24-1, with D perhaps assigned TRBD1 or TRBD2 (5 bases each). In germline, CDR1 is KGHDR, CDR2 SFDVKD. The V end was cut by 3 bases, the J end by 1 base, with 11 bases between. The CDR3 is 15 amino acids.

The chain combines TRBV27 with TRBJ1-1, with 10 positions matching TRBD1. This CDR3 region has 13 residues. V was clipped by 4 bases and J by 5 bases; unmatched bases: 1. CDR1 is MNHEY and CDR2 is SMNVEV in the germline V gene (reference sequence). CDR3 protein: CASSWDRGTEAFF. The CDR3 DNA is TGTGCCAGCAGTTGGGACAGGGGAACTGAAGCTTTCTTT.

This sequence joins TRBV7-3 and TRBJ2-7; D uncertain. The V end was cut by 1 base, the J end by 9 bases, with 7 bases between. The length of the CDR3 is 11 residues. Germline lookup yields CDR1 SGHTA and CDR2 FQGTGA. CDR3 protein: CASSLMGRQYF. The CDR3 nucleotides read TGTGCCAGCAGCTTAATGGGAAGGCAGTACTTC.

This sequence joins TRBV28 and TRBJ2-7; D is uncertain. Germline V gene sequence: CDR1 MDHEN, CDR2 SYDVKM. The CDR3 is made up of 14 amino acids. Trimming shortened V by 6 bases and J by 1 base, and 13 bases separated the two germline ends. The CDR3 DNA reads TGTGCCAGCAGGCCGGGCAGTCTTTCCTACGAGCAGTACTTC. Its translation is CASRPGSLSYEQYF.

The table lists this clonotype with many counts. The V gene is TRBV12-3 or TRBV12-4, the J gene TRBJ2-7; weak D call: TRBD2 (6 bases). V gave up 0 bases and J gave up 3 bases, with 6 bases separating them. The CDR3 length is 13 residues. CDR3 in DNA: TGTGCCAGCAGTTTAGCGCGGGACTACGAGCAGTACTTC. It codes for CASSLARDYEQYF.

This clonotype was seen a handful of times. This chain connects TRBV19 to TRBJ2-7; 9 nucleotides align to TRBD2. J was trimmed by 7 bases and V by 8 bases; bases with no gene match: 9. This CDR3 is built from 13 residues. CDR1 and CDR2 from the germline V gene are LNHDA and SQIVND (reference sequence). The DNA for the CDR3 is TGTGCCAGTCGGGCGGGAGGGCCAGGAGAGCAGTACTTC. It codes for CASRAGGPGEQYF. The whole variable domain, remainder taken from reference TRBV19 and TRBJ2-7, is DGGITQSPKYLFRKEGQNVTLSCEQNLNHDAMYWYRQDPGQGLRLIYYSQIVNDFQKGDIAEGYSVSREKKESFPLTVTSAQKNPTAFYLCASRAGGPGEQYFGPGTRLTVT.

This clonotype was recorded at least ten times. The chain is built from TRBV13 and TRBJ2-7, with 7 bases aligning to TRBD2. The CDR3 length is 18 residues. CDR1 and CDR2 from the germline V gene are PRHDT and FYEKMQ (reference sequence). The J segment lost 7 bases and the V segment lost 5 bases, leaving 23 bases of the junction unmatched. The CDR3 DNA reads as TGTGCCAGCAGCCCCACCGCGCAGGTAGCGGGCCATTTTAGGGAGCAGTACTTC. Its translation: CASSPTAQVAGHFREQYF. The whole variable domain, filled in from reference TRBV13 and TRBJ2-7, reads AAGVIQSPRHLIKEKRETATLKCYPIPRHDTVYWYQQGPGQDPQFLISFYEKMQSDKGSIPDRFSAQQFSDYHSELNMSSLELGDSALYFCASSPTAQVAGHFREQYFGPGTRLTVT.

The chain combines TRBV20-1 with TRBJ2-6; 12 positions match TRBD2. With V trimmed by 4 bases and J by 0 bases, 4 bases remained unmatched. From germline, CDR1 is DFQATT and CDR2 SNEGSKA (reference sequence). The CDR3 loop spans 17 amino acids. The CDR3 loop is CSAKGLAGLSGANVLTF. The CDR3 coding sequence is TGCAGTGCTAAAGGACTAGCGGGACTCTCTGGGGCCAACGTCCTGACTTTC.

V and J are TRBV6-2 or TRBV6-3 and TRBJ1-1; no clear D. Germline assignment: CDR1 MNHEY and CDR2 SVGEGT. The germline V and J ends were trimmed by 10 bases and 1 base, with 19 bases remaining between them. The CDR3 contains 15 residues. The DNA of the CDR3 is TGTGCCACCTTACCCCTGACACGTCCGAACACTGAAGCTTTCTTT. It is translated as CATLPLTRPNTEAFF.

This clonotype has at least ten counts. This chain connects TRBV5-6 to TRBJ1-2; a weak D match, TRBD1 (5 bases). V was clipped by 5 bases and J by 4 bases, with 18 bases between them. Germline CDR1 reads SGHDT; CDR2 reads YYEEEE. The CDR3 totals 15 residues. The CDR3 reads CASREQELPRYGYTF. The CDR3 DNA follows: TGTGCCAGCAGGGAACAGGAACTGCCTCGCTATGGCTACACCTTC.

This clonotype appeared a few times. At one end, the junction sequence differs from germline, possibly due to a read error. The genes are TRBV7-9 and TRBJ1-5; D is ambiguous. The germline CDR1 and CDR2 sequences are SEHNR and FQNEAQ (reference sequence). The CDR3 has 11 amino acids. In DNA, the CDR3 is TGTGCCAGCAGCTTTAATCGGCCCCAGCATTTT. Its protein is CASSFNRPQHF.

The chain has TRBV20-1 and TRBJ1-1; possibly TRBD1 for D (6 bases). V lost 6 bases, J lost 7 bases, and 12 bases lay in between. Looked up from germline, CDR1 is DFQATT and CDR2 is SNEGSKA (reference sequence). The CDR3 totals 11 residues. The CDR3 loop reads CSALGQIEAFF. The CDR3 DNA sequence: TGCAGTGCCCTCGGACAGATTGAAGCTTTCTTT.

This clonotype was seen ten or more times. The DNA of the CDR3 is TGTGCCAGCACCTCAACCGGGGACACCTGGGATGAAGCTTTCTTT. It encodes CASTSTGDTWDEAFF. The gene calls are TRBV6-2 or TRBV6-3 and TRBJ1-1; perhaps TRBD1 as D (6 bases). The CDR3 loop spans 15 amino acids. Trimming stripped 7 bases from V and 7 bases from J, with 22 bases between. Germline V gene sequence: CDR1 MNHEY, CDR2 SVGEGT.

Ten or more counts support this clonotype. This chain links TRBV5-1 with TRBJ2-7; D possibly matches TRBD1 or TRBD2 (5 bases each). The CDR3 has 15 amino acids. The V and J ends lost 0 bases and 0 bases respectively, with 10 bases between them. Germline CDR1 is SGHRS and CDR2 is YFSETQ. The CDR3 bases are TGCGCCAGCAGCTTGGGGGGGATACACTCCTACGAGCAGTACTTC. Translating it yields CASSLGGIHSYEQYF. The whole variable domain, filled in from reference TRBV5-1 and TRBJ2-7, reads KAGVTQTPRYLIKTRGQQVTLSCSPISGHRSVSWYQQTPGQGLQFLFEYFSETQRNKGNFPGRFSGRQFSNSRSEMNVSTLELGDSALYLCASSLGGIHSYEQYFGPGTRLTVT.

The DNA for the CDR3 is TGTGCCAGCAGTCCCCTAGGGCCCCGAGAGACCCAGTACTTC. This gives the protein CASSPLGPRETQYF. V gene TRBV27 combines with J gene TRBJ2-5; D remains unclear. There are 14 residues in the CDR3. Germline V gene sequence: CDR1 MNHEY, CDR2 SMNVEV (reference sequence). Trimming took 5 bases from V and 4 from J, leaving 14 bases between them.

There are many counts of this clonotype. The chain couples TRBV15 to TRBJ1-1; the match to TRBD1 covers 7 bases. Germline V CDR1 and CDR2: LNHNV, YYDKDF (reference sequence). The CDR3 sequence is 14 residues long. Trimming took 5 bases from V and 5 from J; bases not matched to a gene: 8. The chain's CDR3 is CATSGPTGLTEAFF. Written as DNA, the CDR3 is TGTGCCACCAGCGGCCCGACAGGGTTGACTGAAGCTTTCTTT.

This clonotype was detected many times. The chain uses TRBV29-1 and TRBJ1-1; D is perhaps TRBD1 (5 bases). Germline-derived CDR1 and CDR2 are SQVTM and ANQGSEA. Trimming took off 7 bases at V and 6 bases at J, with 15 bases between the two ends. The CDR3 has 12 residues. CDR3 coding DNA: TGCAGCGCAAGAGAGGGGAGTTCTGAAGCTTTCTTT. Its protein product is CSAREGSSEAFF. Together with reference TRBV29-1 and TRBJ1-1, the CDR3 gives the full variable domain: SAVISQKPSRDICQRGTSLTIQCQVDSQVTMMFWYRQQPGQSLTLIATANQGSEATYESGFVIDKFPISRPNLTFSTLTVSNMSPEDSSIYLCSAREGSSEAFFGQGTRLTVV.

There are many counts of this clonotype. The chain links TRBV19 to TRBJ1-1, with unresolved D. CDR1 is LNHDA and CDR2 is SQIVND in the germline V gene (reference sequence). The CDR3 is 13 residues long. V was trimmed by 5 bases and J by 8 bases, leaving 15 bases between them. The CDR3 sequence: CASSFTGALEAFF. The CDR3 coding sequence is TGTGCCAGTAGTTTCACTGGAGCTCTAGAAGCTTTCTTT.

The gene calls are TRBV6-1 and TRBJ1-5; no firm D call. The CDR3 length is 15 residues. The V gene's germline CDR1 is MNHNS and CDR2 SASEGT. Between the trimmed V and J ends, which lost 5 bases and 3 bases, there was a span of 14 bases. The CDR3 reads CASSLLARPNQPQHF. Here the CDR3 DNA reads TGTGCCAGCAGTCTCTTGGCCCGACCCAATCAGCCCCAGCATTTT.

On this clonotype: A much larger clone differs by one base, so this may be a read error. The chain combines TRBV6-5 with TRBJ2-2, with D possibly TRBD2 on 6 matching bases. V was clipped by 0 bases and J by 4 bases, with 15 bases between them. The CDR3 has 17 amino acids. Germline V gives CDR1 MNHEY, CDR2 SVGAGI. CDR3 region: CASSYSIVAGTTGELFF. The CDR3, as DNA: TGTGCCAGCAGTTACTCGATTGTCGCGGGGACCACCGGGGAGCTGTTTTTT.